A selection of T cell receptor beta chains follows, all from one sample in a study of vaccination and CD4 T cells after COVID-19. TCRdb re-analysed the PCR reads in MiXCR, keeping a single row per CDR3 protein. The sample yields about 16,000 distinct CDR3 sequences, approximately 54% seen once. No antigen has been assigned to these receptors. Material: CD4+ T cells from blood, cultured in vitro. Receptors were obtained from a human donor who had recovered from COVID-19. Each CDR3 is given with its conserved first and last residue. Each record gives: J gene, V gene, CDR3 protein.

j_call: TRBJ1-2; v_call: TRBV20-1; cdr3_aa: CSARDDRVQDWGYGYTF
j_call: TRBJ1-4; v_call: TRBV20-1; cdr3_aa: CSPKGVDSRTNEKLFF
j_call: TRBJ1-5; v_call: TRBV12-3/TRBV12-4; cdr3_aa: CASSFDPIVTGFQPQHF
j_call: TRBJ2-1; v_call: TRBV7-8; cdr3_aa: CASSFYADNEQFF
j_call: TRBJ2-3; v_call: TRBV20-1; cdr3_aa: CSASLTRDTQYF
j_call: TRBJ1-4; v_call: TRBV11-3; cdr3_aa: CASSLDPEKLFF
j_call: TRBJ1-5; v_call: TRBV6-1; cdr3_aa: CASRGLGPAVQPQHF
j_call: TRBJ2-3; v_call: TRBV7-3; cdr3_aa: CASSGRSGDTQYF
j_call: TRBJ1-1; v_call: TRBV7-8; cdr3_aa: CASSEPPTGGKEAFF
j_call: TRBJ2-3; v_call: TRBV7-3; cdr3_aa: CASSKDHFGTQYF
j_call: TRBJ1-1; v_call: TRBV28; cdr3_aa: CASSSPHSGDTEAFF
j_call: TRBJ2-7; v_call: TRBV7-8; cdr3_aa: CASSRDFEQYF
j_call: TRBJ1-1; v_call: TRBV7-8; cdr3_aa: CASSLVGRGLTEAFF
j_call: TRBJ1-2; v_call: TRBV2; cdr3_aa: CASNYERAGSF
j_call: TRBJ1-1; v_call: TRBV7-2; cdr3_aa: CASSSQISSTEAFF
j_call: TRBJ1-1; v_call: TRBV6-1; cdr3_aa: CASARHPARNTEAFF
j_call: TRBJ2-6; v_call: TRBV15; cdr3_aa: CATRDGTTPGANVLTF
j_call: TRBJ1-5; v_call: TRBV20-1; cdr3_aa: CSARELGYLSNQPQHF
j_call: TRBJ2-4; v_call: TRBV6-1; cdr3_aa: CASRGAAIGGNIQYF
j_call: TRBJ1-2; v_call: TRBV27; cdr3_aa: CASSLSSGQGADGYTF
j_call: TRBJ2-1; v_call: TRBV7-6; cdr3_aa: CASRPISGPNNEQFF
j_call: TRBJ1-6; v_call: TRBV7-7; cdr3_aa: CASSLTTGGYSPLHF
j_call: TRBJ2-3; v_call: TRBV7-9; cdr3_aa: CASSLGLDRSTDTQYF
j_call: TRBJ1-6; v_call: TRBV2; cdr3_aa: CASAGARRGISPLHF
j_call: TRBJ2-3; v_call: TRBV7-3; cdr3_aa: CASSLMGLAGLTDTQYF
j_call: TRBJ1-2; v_call: TRBV11-2; cdr3_aa: CASSLRDNHGYTF
j_call: TRBJ1-5; v_call: TRBV19; cdr3_aa: CASSIGTLRGQPQHF
j_call: TRBJ2-1; v_call: TRBV11-2; cdr3_aa: CASSPGLAGGSRSYNEQFF